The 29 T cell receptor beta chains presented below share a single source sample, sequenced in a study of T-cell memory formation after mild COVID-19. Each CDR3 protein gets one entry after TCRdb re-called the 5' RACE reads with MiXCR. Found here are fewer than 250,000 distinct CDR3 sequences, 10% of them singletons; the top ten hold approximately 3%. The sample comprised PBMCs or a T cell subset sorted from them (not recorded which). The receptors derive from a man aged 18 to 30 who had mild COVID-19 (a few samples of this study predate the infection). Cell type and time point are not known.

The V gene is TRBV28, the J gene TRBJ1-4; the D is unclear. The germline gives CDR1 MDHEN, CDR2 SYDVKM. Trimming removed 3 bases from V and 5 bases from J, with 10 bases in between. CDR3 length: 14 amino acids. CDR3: CASSLGSKNEKLFF. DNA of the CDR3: TGTGCCAGCAGTTTGGGCTCGAAGAATGAAAAACTGTTTTTT.

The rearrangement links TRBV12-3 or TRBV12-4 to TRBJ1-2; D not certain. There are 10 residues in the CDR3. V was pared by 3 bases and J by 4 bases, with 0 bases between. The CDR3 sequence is CASSFYGYTF. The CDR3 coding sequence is TGTGCCAGCAGTTTCTATGGCTACACCTTC.

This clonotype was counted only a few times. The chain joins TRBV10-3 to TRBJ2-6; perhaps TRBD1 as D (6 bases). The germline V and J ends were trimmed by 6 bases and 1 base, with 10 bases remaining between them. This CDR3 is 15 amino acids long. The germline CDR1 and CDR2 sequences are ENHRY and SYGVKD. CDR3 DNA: TGTGCCATCAGCGAAGGGGGTTCTGGGGCCAACGTCCTGACTTTC. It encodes CAISEGGSGANVLTF.

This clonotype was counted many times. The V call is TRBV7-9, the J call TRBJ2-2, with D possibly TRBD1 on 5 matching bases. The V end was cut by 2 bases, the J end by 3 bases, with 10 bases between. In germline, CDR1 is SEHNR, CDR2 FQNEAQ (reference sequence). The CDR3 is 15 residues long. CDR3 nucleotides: TGTGCCAGCAGCTTAAGGGGCCGCGACACCGGGGAGCTGTTTTTT. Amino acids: CASSLRGRDTGELFF. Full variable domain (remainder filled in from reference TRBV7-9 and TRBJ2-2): DTGVSQNPRHKITKRGQNVTFRCDPISEHNRLYWYRQTLGQGPEFLTYFQNEAQLEKSRLLSDRFSAERPKGSFSTLEIQRTEQGDSAMYLCASSLRGRDTGELFFGEGSRLTVL.

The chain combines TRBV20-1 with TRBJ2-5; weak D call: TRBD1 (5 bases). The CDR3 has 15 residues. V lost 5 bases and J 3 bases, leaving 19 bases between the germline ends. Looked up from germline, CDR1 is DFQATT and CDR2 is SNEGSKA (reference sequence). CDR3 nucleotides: TGCAGTGCTGCGGCGGTTGGCAGGGCAGAAGAGACCCAGTACTTC. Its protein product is CSAAAVGRAEETQYF.

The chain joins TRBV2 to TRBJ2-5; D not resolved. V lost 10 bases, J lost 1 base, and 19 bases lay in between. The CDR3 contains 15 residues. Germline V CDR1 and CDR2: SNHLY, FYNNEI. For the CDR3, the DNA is TGTGCCACCTGCGGTCTAGGCGAACCCCAAGAGACCCAGTACTTC. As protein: CATCGLGEPQETQYF.

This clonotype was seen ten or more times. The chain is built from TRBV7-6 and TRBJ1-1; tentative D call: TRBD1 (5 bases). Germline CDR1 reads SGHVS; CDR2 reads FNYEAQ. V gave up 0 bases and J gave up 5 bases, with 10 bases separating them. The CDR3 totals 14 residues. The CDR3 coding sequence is TGTGCCAGCAGCTTAGCCACGGGGGGAACTGAAGCTTTCTTT. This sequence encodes CASSLATGGTEAFF.

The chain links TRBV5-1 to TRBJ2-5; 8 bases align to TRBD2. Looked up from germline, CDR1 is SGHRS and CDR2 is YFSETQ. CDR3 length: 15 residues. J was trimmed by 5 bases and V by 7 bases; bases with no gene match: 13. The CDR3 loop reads CASLRGAGVRETQYF. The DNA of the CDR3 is TGCGCCAGCCTCCGGGGAGCGGGGGTTAGGGAGACCCAGTACTTC.

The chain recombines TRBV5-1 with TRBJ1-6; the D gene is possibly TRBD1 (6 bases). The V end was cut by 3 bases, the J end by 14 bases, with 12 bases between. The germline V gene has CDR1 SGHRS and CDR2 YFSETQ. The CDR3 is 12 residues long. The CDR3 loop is CASSSREGALHF. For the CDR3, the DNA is TGCGCCAGCAGCTCCAGGGAGGGGGCCCTCCACTTT.

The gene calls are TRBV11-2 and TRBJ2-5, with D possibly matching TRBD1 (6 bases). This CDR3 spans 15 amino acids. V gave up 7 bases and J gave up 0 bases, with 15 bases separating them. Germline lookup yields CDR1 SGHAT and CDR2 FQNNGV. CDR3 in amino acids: CASTLGQRDQETQYF. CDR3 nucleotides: TGTGCCAGCACCTTGGGACAAAGGGACCAAGAGACCCAGTACTTC.

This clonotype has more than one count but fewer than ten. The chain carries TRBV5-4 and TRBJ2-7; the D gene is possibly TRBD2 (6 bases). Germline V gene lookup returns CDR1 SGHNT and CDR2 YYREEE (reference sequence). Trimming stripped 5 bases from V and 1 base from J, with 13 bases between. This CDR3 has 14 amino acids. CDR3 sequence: CASSRGYGSYEQYF. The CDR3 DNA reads TGTGCCAGCAGTCGGGGGTACGGGTCCTACGAGCAGTACTTC.

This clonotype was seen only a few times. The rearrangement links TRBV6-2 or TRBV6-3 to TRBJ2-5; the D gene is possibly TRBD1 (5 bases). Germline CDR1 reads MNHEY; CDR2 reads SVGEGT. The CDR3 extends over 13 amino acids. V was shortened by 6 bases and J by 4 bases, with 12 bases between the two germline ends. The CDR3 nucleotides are TGTGCCAGCAGACGCCAGGGCGGAGAGACCCAGTACTTC. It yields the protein CASRRQGGETQYF.

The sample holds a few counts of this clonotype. CDR3 loop: CASSQGHRAHEKLFF. Written as DNA, the CDR3 is TGTGCCAGCAGTCAAGGACACAGGGCACATGAAAAACTGTTTTTT. This chain links TRBV2 with TRBJ1-4; the D gene is possibly TRBD1 (6 bases). This CDR3 is built from 15 residues. Trimming took 5 bases from V and 6 from J, leaving 16 bases between them. CDR1 SNHLY and CDR2 FYNNEI come from the germline V gene.

The DNA for the CDR3 is TGCGCCAGCGGCACAGGCCGCCATCCGCCATCAACTAATGAAAAACTGTTTTTT. This encodes CASGTGRHPPSTNEKLFF. The chain employs TRBV5-1 and TRBJ1-4, with a possible D match to TRBD1 (5 bases). Germline-derived CDR1 and CDR2 are SGHRS and YFSETQ. V shed 7 bases and J shed 0 bases, with 22 bases lying between them. This CDR3 is built from 18 residues.

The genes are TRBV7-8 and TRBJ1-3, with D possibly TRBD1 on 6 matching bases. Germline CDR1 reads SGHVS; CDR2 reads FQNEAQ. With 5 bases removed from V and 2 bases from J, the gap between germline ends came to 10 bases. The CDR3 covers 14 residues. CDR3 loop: CASSATGTGNTIYF. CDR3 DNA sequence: TGTGCCAGCAGCGCTACAGGGACTGGAAACACCATATATTTT.

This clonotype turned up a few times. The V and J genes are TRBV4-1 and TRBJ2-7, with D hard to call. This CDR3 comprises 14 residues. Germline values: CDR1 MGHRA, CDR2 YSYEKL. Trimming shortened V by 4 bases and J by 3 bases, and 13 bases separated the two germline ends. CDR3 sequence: CASSLSGVVYEQYF. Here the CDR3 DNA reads TGCGCCAGCAGCCTTTCCGGTGTGGTCTACGAGCAGTACTTC.

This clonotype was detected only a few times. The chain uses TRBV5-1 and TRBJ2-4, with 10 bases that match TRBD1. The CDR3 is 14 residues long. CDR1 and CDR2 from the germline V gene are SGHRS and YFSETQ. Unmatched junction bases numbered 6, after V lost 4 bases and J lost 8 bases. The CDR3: CASSRGQGWDIQYF. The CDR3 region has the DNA TGCGCCAGCAGCCGGGGACAGGGGTGGGACATTCAGTACTTC.

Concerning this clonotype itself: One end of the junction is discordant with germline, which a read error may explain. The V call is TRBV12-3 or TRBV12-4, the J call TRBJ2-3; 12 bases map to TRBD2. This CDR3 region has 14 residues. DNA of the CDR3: TGTGCCAGCAGTCTAGCGGGGGGGCCATATACGCAGTATTTT. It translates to CASSLAGGPYTQYF.

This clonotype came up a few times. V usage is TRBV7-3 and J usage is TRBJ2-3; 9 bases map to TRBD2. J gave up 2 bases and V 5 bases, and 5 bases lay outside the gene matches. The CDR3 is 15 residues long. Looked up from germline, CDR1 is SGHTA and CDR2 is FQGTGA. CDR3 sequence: CASSPGTSSTDTQYF. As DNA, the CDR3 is TGTGCCAGCAGCCCAGGGACTAGCTCCACAGATACGCAGTATTTT.

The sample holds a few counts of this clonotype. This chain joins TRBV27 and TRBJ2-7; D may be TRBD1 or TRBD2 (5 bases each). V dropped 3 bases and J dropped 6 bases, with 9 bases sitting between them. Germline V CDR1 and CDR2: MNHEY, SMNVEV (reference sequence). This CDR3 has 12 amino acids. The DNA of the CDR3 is TGTGCCAGCAGTTTTATCGGGACCGAGCAGTACTTC. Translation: CASSFIGTEQYF.

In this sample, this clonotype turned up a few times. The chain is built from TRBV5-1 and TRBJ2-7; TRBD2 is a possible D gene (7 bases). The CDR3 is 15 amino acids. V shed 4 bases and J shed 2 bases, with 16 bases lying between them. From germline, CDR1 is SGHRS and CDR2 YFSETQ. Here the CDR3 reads CASSAGARKAYEQYF. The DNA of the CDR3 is TGCGCCAGCAGCGCGGGGGCGCGGAAGGCCTACGAGCAGTACTTC.

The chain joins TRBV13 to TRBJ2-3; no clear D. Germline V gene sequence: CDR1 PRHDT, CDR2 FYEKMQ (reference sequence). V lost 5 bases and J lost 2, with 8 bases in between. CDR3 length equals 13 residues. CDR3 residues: CASSQRSTDTQYF. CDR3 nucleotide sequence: TGTGCCAGCAGCCAAAGATCCACAGATACGCAGTATTTT.

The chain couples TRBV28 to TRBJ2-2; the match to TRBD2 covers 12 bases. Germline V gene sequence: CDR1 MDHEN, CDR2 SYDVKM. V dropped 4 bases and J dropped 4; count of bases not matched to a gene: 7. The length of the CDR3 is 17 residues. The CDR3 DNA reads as TGTGCCAGCAGTTCCAAAGGACTAGCGGGAACCACCGGGGAGCTGTTTTTT. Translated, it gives CASSSKGLAGTTGELFF.

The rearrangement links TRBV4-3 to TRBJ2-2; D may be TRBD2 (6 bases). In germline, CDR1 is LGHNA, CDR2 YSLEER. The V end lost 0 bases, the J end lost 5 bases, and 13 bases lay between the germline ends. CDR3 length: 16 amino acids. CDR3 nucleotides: TGCGCCAGCAGCCAAGAGGGGAGCGCGGGGACCGGGGAGCTGTTTTTT. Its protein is CASSQEGSAGTGELFF.

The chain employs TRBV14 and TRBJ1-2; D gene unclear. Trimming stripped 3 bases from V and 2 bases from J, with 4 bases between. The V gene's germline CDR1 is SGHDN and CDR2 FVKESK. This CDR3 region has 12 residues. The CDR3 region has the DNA TGTGCCAGCAGCCAGATGAACTATGGCTACACCTTC. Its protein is CASSQMNYGYTF.

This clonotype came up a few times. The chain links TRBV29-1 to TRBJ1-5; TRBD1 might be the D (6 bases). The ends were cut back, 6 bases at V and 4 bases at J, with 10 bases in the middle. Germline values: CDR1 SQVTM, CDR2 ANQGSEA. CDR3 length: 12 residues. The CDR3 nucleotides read TGCAGCGTCGGGGGCCTAAATCAGCCCCAGCATTTT. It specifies CSVGGLNQPQHF.

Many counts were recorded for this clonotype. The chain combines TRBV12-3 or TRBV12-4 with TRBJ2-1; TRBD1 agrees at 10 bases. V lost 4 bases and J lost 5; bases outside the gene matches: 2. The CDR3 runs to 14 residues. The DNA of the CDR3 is TGTGCCAGCAGTTCGGGACAGGGGAACAATGAGCAGTTCTTC. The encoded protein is CASSSGQGNNEQFF.

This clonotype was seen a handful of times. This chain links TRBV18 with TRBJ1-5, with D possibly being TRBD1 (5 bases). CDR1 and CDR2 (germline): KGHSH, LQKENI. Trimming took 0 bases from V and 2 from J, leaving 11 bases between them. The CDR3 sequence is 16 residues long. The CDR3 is CASSPPGGVGNQPQHF. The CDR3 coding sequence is TGTGCCAGCTCACCACCGGGGGGGGTGGGCAATCAGCCCCAGCATTTT.

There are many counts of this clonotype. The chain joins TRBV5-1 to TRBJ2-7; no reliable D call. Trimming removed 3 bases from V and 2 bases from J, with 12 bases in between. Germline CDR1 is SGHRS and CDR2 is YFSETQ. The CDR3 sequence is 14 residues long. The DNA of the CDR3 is TGCGCCAGCAGCTCCAGGAAGGGTCCCTACGAGCAGTACGTC. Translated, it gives CASSSRKGPYEQYV.